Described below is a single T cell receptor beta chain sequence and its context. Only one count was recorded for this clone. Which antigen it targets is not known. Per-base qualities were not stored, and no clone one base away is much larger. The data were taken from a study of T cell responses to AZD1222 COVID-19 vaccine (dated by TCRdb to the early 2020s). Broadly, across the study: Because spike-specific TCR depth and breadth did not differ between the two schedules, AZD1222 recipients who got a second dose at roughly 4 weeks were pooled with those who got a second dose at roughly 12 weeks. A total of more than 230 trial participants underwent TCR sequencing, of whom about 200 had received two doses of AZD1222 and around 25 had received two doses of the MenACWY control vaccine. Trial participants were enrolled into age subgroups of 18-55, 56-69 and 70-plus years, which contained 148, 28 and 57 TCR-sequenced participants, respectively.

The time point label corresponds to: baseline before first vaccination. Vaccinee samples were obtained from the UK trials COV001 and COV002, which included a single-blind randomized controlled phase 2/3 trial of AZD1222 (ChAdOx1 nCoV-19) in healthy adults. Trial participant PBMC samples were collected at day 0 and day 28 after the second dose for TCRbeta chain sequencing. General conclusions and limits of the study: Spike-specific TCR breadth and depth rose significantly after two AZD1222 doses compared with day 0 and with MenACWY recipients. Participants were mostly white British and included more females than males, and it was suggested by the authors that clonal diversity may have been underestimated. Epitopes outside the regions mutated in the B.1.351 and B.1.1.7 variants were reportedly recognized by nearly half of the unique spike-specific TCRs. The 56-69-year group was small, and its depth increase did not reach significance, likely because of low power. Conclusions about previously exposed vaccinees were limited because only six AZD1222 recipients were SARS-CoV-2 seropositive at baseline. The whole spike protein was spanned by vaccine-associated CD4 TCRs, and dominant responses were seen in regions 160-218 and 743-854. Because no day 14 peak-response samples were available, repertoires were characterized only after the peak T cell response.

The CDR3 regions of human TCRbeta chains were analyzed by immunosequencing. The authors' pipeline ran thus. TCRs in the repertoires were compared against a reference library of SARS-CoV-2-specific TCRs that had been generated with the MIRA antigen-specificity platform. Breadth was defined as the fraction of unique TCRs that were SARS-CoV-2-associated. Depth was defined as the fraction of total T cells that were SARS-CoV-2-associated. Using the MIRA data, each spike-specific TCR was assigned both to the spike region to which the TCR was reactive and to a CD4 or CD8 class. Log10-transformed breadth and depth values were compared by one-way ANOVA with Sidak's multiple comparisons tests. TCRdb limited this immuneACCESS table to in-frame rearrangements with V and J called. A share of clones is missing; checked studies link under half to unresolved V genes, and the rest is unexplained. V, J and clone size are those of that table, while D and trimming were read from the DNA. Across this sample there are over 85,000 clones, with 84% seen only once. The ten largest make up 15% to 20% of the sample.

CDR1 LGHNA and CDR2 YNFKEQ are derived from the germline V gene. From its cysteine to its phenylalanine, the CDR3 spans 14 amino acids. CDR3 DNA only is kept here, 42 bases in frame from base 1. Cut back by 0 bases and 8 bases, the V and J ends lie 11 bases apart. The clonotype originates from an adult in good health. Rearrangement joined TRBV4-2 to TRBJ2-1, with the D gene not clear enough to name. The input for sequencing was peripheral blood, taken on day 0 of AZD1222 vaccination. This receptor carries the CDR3 CASSQDRTSHEQFF. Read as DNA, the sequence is TGTGCCAGCAGCCAAGATCGAACGTCTCATGAGCAGTTCTTC.